This entry is about one T cell receptor beta chain. The sample belongs to a study of blood T cell repertoires in COVID-19. Study overall: Some COVID-19 samples were acute and others convalescent; all came from the United States, Italy and Spain. Sample material is recorded as cDNA or gDNA derived from T cells, B-cell-depleted T cells, or PBMCs.

Between the trimmed V and J ends, which lost 0 bases and 6 bases, there was a span of 6 bases. CDR3 size: 13 residues. Per germline, CDR1 SGHRS and CDR2 YFSETQ. Under the authors' procedure: Estimation of nucleated cell counts relied on the amplification of reference gene primers. Libraries were prepared by immunoSEQ multiplex PCR; TCRdb keeps only in-frame clonotypes and omits some of them. V and J calls and clone size follow that table, whereas D and trimming were derived from the DNA. The table includes fewer than 250,000 clones, 83% detected once. The chain links TRBV5-1 to TRBJ1-4; D gene ambiguous. The sample was peripheral blood. The clonotype originates from a human donor in a cohort sampled during active COVID-19. CDR3 loop: CASSLVQDEKLFF. Here the CDR3 DNA reads TGCGCCAGCAGCTTGGTGCAGGATGAAAAACTGTTTTTT.